The 22 T cell receptor beta chains below were found in one sample sequenced in a study of blood T cell repertoires in COVID-19. The data were produced by immunoSEQ multiplex PCR, yet TCRdb's version contains in-frame clones alone and is incomplete. The data show about 170,000 clones, around 85% seen once. Sequencing was performed on peripheral blood. These receptors originate from an elderly man with COVID-19, enrolled during active disease.

There are a few counts of this clone. The rearrangement links TRBV4-2 to TRBJ1-5; D is perhaps TRBD1 (6 bases). There are 17 residues in the CDR3. Germline CDR1 reads LGHNA; CDR2 reads YNFKEQ. The V end lost 2 bases, the J end lost 0 bases, and 14 bases lay between the germline ends. Written as DNA, the CDR3 is TGTGCCAGCAGCCAAACGGACAGCAGGAATAGCAATCAGCCCCAGCATTTT. This codes for CASSQTDSRNSNQPQHF.

This chain joins TRBV6-4 and TRBJ2-1; D is possibly TRBD2 (7 bases). Trimming removed 2 bases at V and 1 base at J, with 9 bases between. CDR1 MRHNA and CDR2 SNTAGT come from the germline V gene. This CDR3 has 15 amino acids. The CDR3: CASSDRGGSYNEQFF. The CDR3 bases are TGTGCCAGCAGTGACAGGGGGGGGTCCTACAATGAGCAGTTCTTC.

This chain uses TRBV24-1 with TRBJ2-5, with 10 bases identical to TRBD1. Germline V CDR1 and CDR2: KGHDR, SFDVKD. V gave up 3 bases and J gave up 5 bases; unmatched junction bases: 8. The length of the CDR3 is 16 residues. For the CDR3, the DNA is TGTGCCACCAGTGATCGGCCGGGACAGGGGCGGGAGACCCAGTACTTC. This codes for CATSDRPGQGRETQYF.

This clone was recorded once. The chain has TRBV5-6 and TRBJ2-4, with D maybe TRBD2 (5 bases). V lost 1 base and J 7 bases, leaving 12 bases between the germline ends. Germline CDR1 SGHDT, CDR2 YYEEEE. The CDR3 spans 14 residues. CDR3 bases: TGTGCCAGCAGCTTGTACGCCGGCGGGAACATTCAGTACTTC. Protein product: CASSLYAGGNIQYF. Drawing the rest from reference TRBV5-6 and TRBJ2-4, the complete variable domain is DAGVTQSPTHLIKTRGQQVTLRCSPKSGHDTVSWYQQALGQGPQFIFQYYEEEERQRGNFPDRFSGHQFPNYSSELNVNALLLGDSALYLCASSLYAGGNIQYFGAGTRLSVL.

The V and J genes are TRBV27 and TRBJ2-5; 13 bases agree with TRBD2. Germline V gives CDR1 MNHEY, CDR2 SMNVEV (reference sequence). Trimming at V came to 4 bases and at J to 2 bases, leaving 10 bases not matched to a gene. The CDR3 runs 18 residues. The CDR3, as DNA: TGTGCCAGCAGTTCCCACCCCACTAGCGGGGGGGCGCAAGAGACCCAGTACTTC. Encoded protein: CASSSHPTSGGAQETQYF.

This chain connects TRBV20-1 to TRBJ1-3; D is undetermined. The germline gives CDR1 DFQATT, CDR2 SNEGSKA (reference sequence). The CDR3 covers 11 residues. The CDR3 loop reads CRNISGNTIYF. DNA for the CDR3: TGCAGGAACATCTCTGGAAACACCATATATTTT.

The chain carries TRBV10-1 and TRBJ1-1; the match to TRBD1 covers 8 bases. This CDR3 spans 15 amino acids. CDR1 is WNHNN, CDR2 SYGVQD, per germline (reference sequence). The ends lost 0 bases at V and 10 bases at J; junction bases unmatched: 10. The CDR3 is CASSESKPGGKGAFF. CDR3 coding DNA: TGCGCCAGCAGTGAGTCGAAGCCAGGGGGCAAAGGAGCTTTCTTT.

The DNA of the CDR3 is TGTGCCATCAGGGACTCTGCAGGACGGACCGATTATGGCTACACCTTC. Residues: CAIRDSAGRTDYGYTF. The chain joins TRBV10-3 to TRBJ1-2; no clear D gene. V was pared by 6 bases and J by 5 bases, with 22 bases between. Looked up from germline, CDR1 is ENHRY and CDR2 is SYGVKD. CDR3 length equals 16 residues.

The chain carries TRBV7-8 and TRBJ1-2, with D maybe TRBD1 (6 bases). Trimming removed 1 base at V and 6 bases at J, with 9 bases between. This CDR3 has 13 amino acids. The germline gives CDR1 SGHVS, CDR2 FQNEAQ. The CDR3 coding sequence is TGTGCCAGCAGCTTAGGCCCAGGGGATGGCTACACCTTC. Amino acid sequence: CASSLGPGDGYTF.

The chain couples TRBV11-2 to TRBJ1-3, with D perhaps TRBD1 (5 bases). From germline, CDR1 is SGHAT and CDR2 FQNNGV. The CDR3 is 13 amino acids. Trimming pared 5 bases from V and 5 bases from J, leaving 10 bases between. The chain's CDR3 is CASSQDIRNTIYF. CDR3 in DNA: TGTGCCAGCAGCCAGGACATAAGAAACACCATATATTTT.

This rearrangement joins TRBV2 to TRBJ1-3; the D is unclear. The V end was cut by 6 bases, the J end by 6 bases, with 9 bases between. There are 12 residues in the CDR3. The germline gives CDR1 SNHLY, CDR2 FYNNEI. CDR3 in amino acids: CASREGENTIYF. The CDR3 DNA reads as TGTGCCAGCAGAGAGGGTGAAAACACCATATATTTT.

J is TRBJ2-5 and V is TRBV7-6; D possibly corresponds to TRBD2 (6 bases). This CDR3 comprises 15 residues. V shed 3 bases and J shed 7 bases, with 18 bases lying between them. Looked up from germline, CDR1 is SGHVS and CDR2 is FNYEAQ. This chain's CDR3 is CASSLAGTPGGTQYF. As DNA, the CDR3 is TGTGCCAGCAGCTTGGCCGGGACTCCAGGAGGGACCCAGTACTTC. Drawing the rest from reference TRBV7-6 and TRBJ2-5, the complete variable domain is GAGVSQSPRYKVTKRGQDVALRCDPISGHVSLYWYRQALGQGPEFLTYFNYEAQQDKSGLPNDRFSAERPEGSISTLTIQRTEQRDSAMYRCASSLAGTPGGTQYFGPGTRLLVL.

The chain employs TRBV9 and TRBJ2-3, with TRBD2 identical over 9 bases. Germline lookup yields CDR1 SGDLS and CDR2 YYNGEE. V gave up 3 bases and J gave up 2 bases; unmatched junction bases: 4. The CDR3 is 15 residues long. CDR3: CASSASGELTDTQYF. CDR3 bases: TGTGCCAGCAGCGCTAGCGGGGAACTCACAGATACGCAGTATTTT. Based on the CDR3 plus reference TRBV9 and TRBJ2-3, the full variable domain is DSGVTQTPKHLITATGQRVTLRCSPRSGDLSVYWYQQSLDQGLQFLIQYYNGEERAKGNILERFSAQQFPDLHSELNLSSLELGDSALYFCASSASGELTDTQYFGPGTRLTVL.

The chain links TRBV10-3 to TRBJ2-7, with TRBD1 as a possible D gene (6 bases). Per germline, CDR1 ENHRY and CDR2 SYGVKD. This CDR3 has 14 amino acids. V gave up 6 bases and J gave up 1 base, with 13 bases separating them. CDR3 DNA sequence: TGTGCCATCAGGGACAGTCCTACTTCCTACGAGCAGTACTTC. Its translation: CAIRDSPTSYEQYF.

The rearrangement joins TRBV29-1 to TRBJ2-3; TRBD1 matches at 8 bases. This CDR3 is 13 amino acids long. The germline V gene encodes CDR1 SQVTM and CDR2 ANQGSEA. The ends lost 8 bases at V and 4 bases at J; junction bases unmatched: 8. The DNA for the CDR3 is TGCAGCTCCTCGACAGGGGTAGCAGATACGCAGTATTTT. Encoded protein: CSSSTGVADTQYF.

V gene TRBV2 combines with J gene TRBJ1-6; 7 nucleotides align to TRBD1. CDR1 SNHLY and CDR2 FYNNEI come from the germline V gene. V was pared by 6 bases and J by 9 bases, with 11 bases of the junction left unmatched. This CDR3 spans 15 amino acids. In nucleotides, the CDR3 is TGTGCCAGCAGGGTCGGACAGGCCACGGGTTCACCCCTCCACTTT. It encodes CASRVGQATGSPLHF.

The V call is TRBV4-2, the J call TRBJ1-5; TRBD1 is a possible D gene (6 bases). Per germline, CDR1 LGHNA and CDR2 YNFKEQ. This CDR3 is built from 14 residues. With 0 bases removed from V and 9 bases from J, the gap between germline ends came to 12 bases. The CDR3 loop is CASSQDRGSTPQHF. The CDR3 DNA sequence: TGTGCCAGCAGCCAAGATAGGGGGTCTACGCCCCAGCATTTT.

In its sample, this clone was seen a few times. The V and J genes are TRBV14 and TRBJ1-6, with 9 bases lining up with TRBD1. V lost 4 bases, J lost 7 bases, and 5 bases stayed unmatched. Germline assignment: CDR1 SGHDN and CDR2 FVKESK. This CDR3 comprises 15 residues. The CDR3 nucleotides are TGTGCCAGCAGCCGGCCCGGGACAGGGAATTCACCCCTCCACTTT. Residues: CASSRPGTGNSPLHF. The full variable domain, with the rest looked up from reference TRBV14 and TRBJ1-6, is EAGVTQFPSHSVIEKGQTVTLRCDPISGHDNLYWYRRVMGKEIKFLLHFVKESKQDESGMPNNRFLAERTGGTYSTLKVQPAELEDSGVYFCASSRPGTGNSPLHFGNGTRLTVT.

The V and J genes are TRBV15 and TRBJ1-2, with TRBD1 matching 10 bases. The CDR3 totals 16 residues. With 3 bases clipped from V and 0 bases from J, the junction kept 4 bases outside the gene matches. Germline lookup yields CDR1 LNHNV and CDR2 YYDKDF (reference sequence). The CDR3 is CATSRAGTGANYGYTF. The CDR3 nucleotides read TGTGCCACCAGCAGGGCCGGGACAGGGGCTAACTATGGCTACACCTTC.

The rearrangement links TRBV19 to TRBJ1-2, with a tentative D call TRBD1 (6 bases). Germline assignment: CDR1 LNHDA and CDR2 SQIVND (reference sequence). Trimming took off 6 bases at V and 7 bases at J, with 15 bases between the two ends. This CDR3 has 13 amino acids. The CDR3 DNA reads as TGTGCCAGTAGACAACAGGGAATAGGTGGCTACACCTTC. It codes for CASRQQGIGGYTF.

The V and J genes are TRBV11-3 and TRBJ2-1, with 9 nucleotides matching TRBD1. The V segment lost 5 bases and the J segment 3 bases; nucleotides outside the gene matches: 2. CDR3 length: 14 amino acids. The germline gives CDR1 SGHNT, CDR2 YENEEA. The CDR3 nucleotides are TGTGCCAGCAGCCACAGGGGGCTCTACAATGAGCAGTTCTTC. It codes for CASSHRGLYNEQFF.

The V and J genes are TRBV7-6 and TRBJ1-1; no clear D. Trimming removed 3 bases at V and 7 bases at J, with 3 bases between. Per the germline V gene, CDR1 is SGHVS and CDR2 is FNYEAQ. This CDR3 has 10 residues. The CDR3 loop reads CASSFREAFF. CDR3 nucleotides: TGTGCCAGCAGCTTCCGTGAAGCTTTCTTT. The variable domain in full, with the rest retrieved from reference TRBV7-6 and TRBJ1-1, is GAGVSQSPRYKVTKRGQDVALRCDPISGHVSLYWYRQALGQGPEFLTYFNYEAQQDKSGLPNDRFSAERPEGSISTLTIQRTEQRDSAMYRCASSFREAFFGQGTRLTVV.